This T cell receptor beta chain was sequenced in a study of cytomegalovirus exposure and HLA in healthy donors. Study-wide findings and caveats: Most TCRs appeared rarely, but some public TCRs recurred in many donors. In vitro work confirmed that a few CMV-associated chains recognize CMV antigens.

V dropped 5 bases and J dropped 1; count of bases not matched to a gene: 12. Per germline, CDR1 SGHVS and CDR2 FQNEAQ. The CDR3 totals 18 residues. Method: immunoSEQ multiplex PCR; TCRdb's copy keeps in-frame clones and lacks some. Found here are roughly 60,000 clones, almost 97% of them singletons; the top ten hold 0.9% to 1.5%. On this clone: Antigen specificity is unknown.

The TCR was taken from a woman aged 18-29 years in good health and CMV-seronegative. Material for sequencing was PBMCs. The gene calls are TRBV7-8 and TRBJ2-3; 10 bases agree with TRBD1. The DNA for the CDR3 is TGTGCCAGCAGCCCTCGGGACAGGGGCCCTTGGGGCACAGATACGCAGTATTTT. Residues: CASSPRDRGPWGTDTQYF. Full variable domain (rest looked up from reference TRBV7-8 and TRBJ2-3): GAGVSQSPRYKVAKRGQDVALRCDPISGHVSLFWYQQALGQGPEFLTYFQNEAQLDKSGLPSDRFFAERPEGSVSTLKIQRTQQEDSAVYLCASSPRDRGPWGTDTQYFGPGTRLTVL.